This T cell receptor beta chain was profiled in a study of blood T cell repertoires in COVID-19. For the study at large: The United States, Italy and Spain supplied acute and convalescent COVID-19 samples. Sources were T cells, B-cell-depleted T cells, or PBMCs; the material itself was cDNA or gDNA.

The J segment lost 4 bases and the V segment lost 3 bases, leaving 8 bases of the junction unmatched. Germline lookup yields CDR1 LNHDA and CDR2 SQIVND (reference sequence). This CDR3 spans 15 amino acids. In the original workflow: Estimated nucleated cell counts came from reference gene primer amplification. Method: immunoSEQ multiplex PCR; TCRdb's copy keeps in-frame clones and lacks some. V and J calls and clone size are given by that table; D and trimming were obtained from the DNA. The sample consists of fewer than 150,000 clones, roughly 84% of them appearing once. The chain uses TRBV19 and TRBJ2-7; TRBD1 matches at 8 bases. The specimen was peripheral blood. The sequence was collected from a woman aged 25-40 years who had recovered from COVID-19. CDR3 nucleotides: TGTGCCAGTAGTATTACCGACAGGGGTGGTTACGAGCAGTACTTC. It encodes CASSITDRGGYEQYF.